The present entry profiles one TCR beta chain with its context. As yet, its antigen is unknown. This sample is drawn from a study of T-cell reconstitution after alpha-beta-depleted transplantation in children. Study-wide results and limits: The origin of high day-60 TCRbeta diversity in some patients lay in surviving recipient T cells and thymic progenitors. After transplant, at about two months, alpha-beta T cells were reportedly derived from several hundred expanded graft clones.

CDR3 length: 13 amino acids. Germline values: CDR1 MNHEY, CDR2 SMNVEV (reference sequence). Trimming took off 8 bases at V and 1 base at J, with 8 bases between the two ends. The TCRbeta library was prepared with unique molecular identifiers. Using its own MiXCR run on the PCR reads, TCRdb lists one record per CDR3 protein. The table shows some 87,000 distinct CDR3 sequences, with roughly a sixth occurring only once. Sequenced here: PBMCs, mostly from graft donor cells, sampled 180 days after TCRalphabeta/CD19-depleted stem cell transplant. The TCR sequence derives from a male patient aged 2-15 years who had a stem cell transplant for acute lymphoblastic leukemia, so the T cells may come from the graft donor. The V and J genes are TRBV27 and TRBJ2-2; D could derive from TRBD1 or TRBD2 (5 bases each). The CDR3 DNA sequence: TGTGCCAGCGGGACGGAGAACACCGGGGAGCTGTTTTTT. Its translation is CASGTENTGELFF.